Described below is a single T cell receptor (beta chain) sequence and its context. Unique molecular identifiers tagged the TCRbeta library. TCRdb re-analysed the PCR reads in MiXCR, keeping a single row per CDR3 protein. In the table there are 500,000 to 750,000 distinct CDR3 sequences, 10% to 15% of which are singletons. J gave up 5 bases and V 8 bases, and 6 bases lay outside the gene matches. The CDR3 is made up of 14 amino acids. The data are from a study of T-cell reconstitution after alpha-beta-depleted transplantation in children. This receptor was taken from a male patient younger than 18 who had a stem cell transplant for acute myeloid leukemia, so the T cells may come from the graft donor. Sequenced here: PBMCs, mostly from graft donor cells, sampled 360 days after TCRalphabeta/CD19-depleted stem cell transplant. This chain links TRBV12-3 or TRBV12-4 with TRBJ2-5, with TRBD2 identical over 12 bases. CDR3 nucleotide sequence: TGTGCCAGCCGACTAGCGGGAGAGGTTGAGACCCAGTACTTC. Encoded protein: CASRLAGEVETQYF.